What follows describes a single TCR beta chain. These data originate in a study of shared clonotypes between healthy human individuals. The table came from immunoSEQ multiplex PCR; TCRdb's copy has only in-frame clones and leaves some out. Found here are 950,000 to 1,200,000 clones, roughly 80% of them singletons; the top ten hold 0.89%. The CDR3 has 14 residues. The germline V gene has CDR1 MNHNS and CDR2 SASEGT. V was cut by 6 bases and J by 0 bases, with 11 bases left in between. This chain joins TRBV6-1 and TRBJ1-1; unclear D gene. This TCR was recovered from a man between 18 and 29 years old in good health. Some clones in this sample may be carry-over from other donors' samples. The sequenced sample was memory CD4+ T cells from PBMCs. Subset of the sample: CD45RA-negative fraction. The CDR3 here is CASRKTTMNTEAFF. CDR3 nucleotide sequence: TGTGCCAGCAGAAAAACAACTATGAACACTGAAGCTTTCTTT.